Listed here are 12 T cell receptor beta chains from one sample, sequenced in a study of blood T cell repertoires in COVID-19. Profiling relied on immunoSEQ multiplex PCR, and the TCRdb table lists in-frame clones only, not all of them. The data hold approximately 250,000 clones, with around 90% observed a single time. The sequencing sample was made of peripheral blood. These TCRs come from a man aged 30-40 years with COVID-19, enrolled during active disease.

This clone was seen only once. The CDR3 here is CASSQGTGDTIYF. DNA of the CDR3: TGTGCCAGCAGCCAGGGTACAGGGGACACCATATATTTT. This chain links TRBV3-1 (or the pseudogene TRBV3-2) with TRBJ1-3, with 7 bases lining up with TRBD1. CDR1 LGHDT and CDR2 YNNKEL come from the germline V gene (reference sequence). CDR3 length equals 13 residues. Trimming took 3 bases from V and 8 from J; bases not matched to a gene: 4.

The chain uses TRBV2 and TRBJ1-1, with 7 bases identical to TRBD1. With 2 bases clipped from V and 3 bases from J, the junction kept 3 bases outside the gene matches. In germline, CDR1 is SNHLY, CDR2 FYNNEI. This CDR3 is built from 14 residues. The CDR3 bases are TGTGCCAGCAGTGAAACAGGGGTGGACACTGAAGCTTTCTTT. This gives the protein CASSETGVDTEAFF. Drawing the rest from reference TRBV2 and TRBJ1-1, the complete variable domain is EPEVTQTPSHQVTQMGQEVILRCVPISNHLYFYWYRQILGQKVEFLVSFYNNEISEKSEIFDDQFSVERPDGSNFTLKIRSTKLEDSAMYFCASSETGVDTEAFFGQGTRLTVV.

The chain employs TRBV27 and TRBJ1-6; the D is unclear. This CDR3 comprises 13 residues. Per the germline V gene, CDR1 is MNHEY and CDR2 is SMNVEV (reference sequence). Trimming pared 7 bases from V and 8 bases from J, leaving 12 bases between. The CDR3 DNA is TGTGCCAGCACCGGCGGATTGCATTCACCCCTCCACTTT. Amino acid sequence: CASTGGLHSPLHF.

This chain uses TRBV2 with TRBJ2-5; maybe TRBD1 (6 bases). V dropped 7 bases and J dropped 1 base, with 10 bases sitting between them. CDR1 is SNHLY, CDR2 FYNNEI, per germline. The CDR3 is 13 residues long. The CDR3 region is CASNPTGQETQYF. The CDR3 region has the DNA TGTGCCAGCAATCCGACAGGCCAAGAGACCCAGTACTTC.

The chain links TRBV7-9 to TRBJ1-2, with 8 bases lining up with TRBD1. The length of the CDR3 is 15 residues. Germline V gene sequence: CDR1 SEHNR, CDR2 FQNEAQ (reference sequence). With 6 bases clipped from V and 3 bases from J, the junction kept 9 bases outside the gene matches. CDR3 region: CASSYPGGPYYGYTF. As DNA, the CDR3 is TGTGCCAGCAGTTACCCAGGGGGCCCCTACTATGGCTACACCTTC.

V gene TRBV6-5 combines with J gene TRBJ1-5; TRBD1 agrees at 7 bases. The junction had 5 bases not matched to a gene; V was cut back by 6 bases and J by 0 bases. Germline V gene lookup returns CDR1 MNHEY and CDR2 SVGAGI. The CDR3 spans 15 residues. The CDR3 bases are TGTGCCAGCAGAGACAGGGTCTATAGCAATCAGCCCCAGCATTTT. Residues: CASRDRVYSNQPQHF.

V is TRBV3-1 (or the pseudogene TRBV3-2) and J is TRBJ1-1, with TRBD1 matching 9 bases. Trimming removed 3 bases from V and 3 bases from J; junction bases left unmatched: 5. Germline loops: CDR1 LGHDT, CDR2 YNNKEL (reference sequence). The CDR3 is 15 residues long. CDR3 DNA: TGTGCCAGCAGCCACCGGGACAGGGTTGACACTGAAGCTTTCTTT. Amino acids: CASSHRDRVDTEAFF.

The chain is built from TRBV14 and TRBJ1-2; 8 bases match TRBD1. This CDR3 spans 15 amino acids. CDR1 and CDR2 from the germline V gene are SGHDN and FVKESK. The J segment lost 7 bases and the V segment lost 2 bases, leaving 9 bases of the junction unmatched. The CDR3 loop reads CASSQPGQDRAGYTF. The CDR3 DNA is TGTGCCAGCAGCCAACCGGGACAGGATCGAGCTGGCTACACCTTC.

The chain combines TRBV5-6 with TRBJ2-7; D possibly corresponds to TRBD1 (5 bases). There are 14 residues in the CDR3. Germline V gene lookup returns CDR1 SGHDT and CDR2 YYEEEE. Between the trimmed V and J ends, which lost 7 bases and 6 bases, there was a span of 20 bases. In nucleotides, the CDR3 is TGTGCCAGCGGTGCCCTTCAGGGATCAGCCGAGCAGTACTTC. It yields the protein CASGALQGSAEQYF.

V usage is TRBV28 and J usage is TRBJ2-1, with 7 positions matching TRBD1. The CDR3 sequence is 16 residues long. Per germline, CDR1 MDHEN and CDR2 SYDVKM. V was clipped by 6 bases and J by 6 bases; unmatched bases: 14. The CDR3 protein is CASSNGAGTVFNEQFF. In DNA, the CDR3 is TGTGCCAGCAGCAATGGAGCCGGGACAGTATTCAATGAGCAGTTCTTC. The variable domain in full, with the rest retrieved from reference TRBV28 and TRBJ2-1, is DVKVTQSSRYLVKRTGEKVFLECVQDMDHENMFWYRQDPGLGLRLIYFSYDVKMKEKGDIPEGYSVSREKKERFSLILESASTNQTSMYLCASSNGAGTVFNEQFFGPGTRLTVL.

The rearrangement joins TRBV5-1 to TRBJ2-5; possibly TRBD1 for D (6 bases). Germline CDR1 SGHRS, CDR2 YFSETQ. The CDR3 totals 15 residues. V lost 1 base and J lost 2, with 12 bases in between. Here the CDR3 reads CASSLQPGVQETQYF. Here the CDR3 DNA reads TGCGCCAGCAGCTTGCAGCCAGGGGTGCAAGAGACCCAGTACTTC.

The J gene is TRBJ1-1, the V gene TRBV5-5; no clear D gene. Germline loops: CDR1 SGHKS, CDR2 YYEKEE (reference sequence). The CDR3 is 14 amino acids. Trimming shortened V by 1 base and J by 1 base, and 8 bases separated the two germline ends. CDR3 nucleotide sequence: TGTGCCAGCAGCTTGTGGTCCGGGAACACTGAAGCTTTCTTT. Translating gives CASSLWSGNTEAFF.